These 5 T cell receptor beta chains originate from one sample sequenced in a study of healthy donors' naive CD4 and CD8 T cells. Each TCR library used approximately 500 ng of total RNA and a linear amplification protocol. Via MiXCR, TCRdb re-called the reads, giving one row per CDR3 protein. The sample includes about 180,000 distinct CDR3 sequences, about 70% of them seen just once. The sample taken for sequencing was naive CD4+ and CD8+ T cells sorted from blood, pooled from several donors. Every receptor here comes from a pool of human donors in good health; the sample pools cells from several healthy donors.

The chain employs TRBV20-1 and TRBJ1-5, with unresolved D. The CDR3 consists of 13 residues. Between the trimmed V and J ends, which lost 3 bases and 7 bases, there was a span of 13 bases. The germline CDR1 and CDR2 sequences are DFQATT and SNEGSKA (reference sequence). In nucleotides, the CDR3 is TGCAGTGCTAGTGCGGGCCTCCGGCAGCCCCAGCATTTT. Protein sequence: CSASAGLRQPQHF.

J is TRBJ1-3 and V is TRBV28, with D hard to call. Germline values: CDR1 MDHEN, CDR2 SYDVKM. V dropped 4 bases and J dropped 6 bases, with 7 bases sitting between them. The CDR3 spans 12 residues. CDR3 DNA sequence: TGTGCCAGCAGTTCGTCCATAAACACCATATATTTT. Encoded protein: CASSSSINTIYF.

CDR3 in DNA: TGCAGCGTTGCCCAAACAGATACGCAGTATTTT. Its translation: CSVAQTDTQYF. This chain joins TRBV29-1 and TRBJ2-3; D is uncertain. This CDR3 comprises 11 residues. CDR1 and CDR2 (germline): SQVTM, ANQGSEA. V lost 4 bases and J 3 bases, leaving 5 bases between the germline ends.

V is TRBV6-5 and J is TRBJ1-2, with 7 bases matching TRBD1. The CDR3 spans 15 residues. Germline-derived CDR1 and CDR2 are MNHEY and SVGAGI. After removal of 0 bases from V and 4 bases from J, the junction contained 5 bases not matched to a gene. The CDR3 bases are TGTGCCAGCAGTTACTCGGGACAGCCGACCTATGGCTACACCTTC. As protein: CASSYSGQPTYGYTF.

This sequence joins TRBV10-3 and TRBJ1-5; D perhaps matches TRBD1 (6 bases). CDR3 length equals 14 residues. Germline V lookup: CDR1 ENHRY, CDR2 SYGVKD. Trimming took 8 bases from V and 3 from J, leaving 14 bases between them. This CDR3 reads CAIGGQQLNQPQHF. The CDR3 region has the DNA TGTGCCATCGGAGGACAGCAGCTCAATCAGCCCCAGCATTTT.